This T cell receptor (beta chain) was retrieved from a study of control samples from healthy donors and cancer patients. TCRdb's copy holds only in-frame clones and misses some; the assay was immunoSEQ multiplex PCR. Of 90,000 to 100,000 clones listed, 75% to 85% are singletons. The sequenced sample was blood. This clonotype originated in a woman in her 30s in good health.

In nucleotides, the CDR3 is TGTGCCAGTACCAGGGGATCGAACACCGGGGAGCTGTTTTTT. It codes for CASTRGSNTGELFF. J is TRBJ2-2 and V is TRBV19; the D gene is possibly TRBD1 (6 bases). This CDR3 is 14 amino acids long. V was shortened by 7 bases and J by 0 bases, with 9 bases between the two germline ends. Germline V gene sequence: CDR1 LNHDA, CDR2 SQIVND (reference sequence).